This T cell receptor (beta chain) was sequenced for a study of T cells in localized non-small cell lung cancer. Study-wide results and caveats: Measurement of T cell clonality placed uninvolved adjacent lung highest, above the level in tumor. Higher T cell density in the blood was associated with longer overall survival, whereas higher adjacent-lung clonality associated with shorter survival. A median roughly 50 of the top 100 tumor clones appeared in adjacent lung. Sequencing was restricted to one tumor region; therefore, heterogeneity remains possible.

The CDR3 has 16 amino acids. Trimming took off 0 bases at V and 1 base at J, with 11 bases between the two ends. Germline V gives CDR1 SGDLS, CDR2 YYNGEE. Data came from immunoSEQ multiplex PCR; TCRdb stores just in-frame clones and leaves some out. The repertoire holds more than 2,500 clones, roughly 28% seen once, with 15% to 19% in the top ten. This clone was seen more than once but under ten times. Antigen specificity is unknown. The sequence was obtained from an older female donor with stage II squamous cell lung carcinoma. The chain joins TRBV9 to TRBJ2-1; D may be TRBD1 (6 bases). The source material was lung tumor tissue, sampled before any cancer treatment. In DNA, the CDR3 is TGTGCCAGCAGCGTAGCTCAAGGACAGTCCTACAATGAGCAGTTCTTC. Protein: CASSVAQGQSYNEQFF.